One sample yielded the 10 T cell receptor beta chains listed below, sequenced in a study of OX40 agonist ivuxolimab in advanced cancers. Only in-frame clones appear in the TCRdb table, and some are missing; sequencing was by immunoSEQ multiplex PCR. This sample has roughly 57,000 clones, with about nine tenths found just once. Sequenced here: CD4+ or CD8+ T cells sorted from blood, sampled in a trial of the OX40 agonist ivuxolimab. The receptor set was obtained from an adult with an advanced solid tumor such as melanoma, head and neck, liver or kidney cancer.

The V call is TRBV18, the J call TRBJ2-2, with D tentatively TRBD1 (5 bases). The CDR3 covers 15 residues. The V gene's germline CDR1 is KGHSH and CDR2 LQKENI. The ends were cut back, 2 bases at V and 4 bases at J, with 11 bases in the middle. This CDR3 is CASSPSQGLTGELFF. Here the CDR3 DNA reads TGTGCCAGCTCACCATCCCAGGGTCTCACCGGGGAGCTGTTTTTT.

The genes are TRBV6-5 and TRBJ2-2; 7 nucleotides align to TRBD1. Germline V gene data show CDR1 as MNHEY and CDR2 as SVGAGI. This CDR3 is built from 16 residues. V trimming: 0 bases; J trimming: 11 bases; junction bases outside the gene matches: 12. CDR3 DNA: TGTGCCAGCAGTTACTCGAAGGGGACAGCGTTTAAAGAGCTGTTTTTT. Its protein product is CASSYSKGTAFKELFF.

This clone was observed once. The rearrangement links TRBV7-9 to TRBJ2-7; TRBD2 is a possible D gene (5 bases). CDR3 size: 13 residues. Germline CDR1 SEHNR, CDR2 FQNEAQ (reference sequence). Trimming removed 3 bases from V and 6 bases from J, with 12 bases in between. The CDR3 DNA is TGTGCCAGCAGCTTCAATCGCGGGTCCGAGCAGTACTTC. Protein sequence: CASSFNRGSEQYF.

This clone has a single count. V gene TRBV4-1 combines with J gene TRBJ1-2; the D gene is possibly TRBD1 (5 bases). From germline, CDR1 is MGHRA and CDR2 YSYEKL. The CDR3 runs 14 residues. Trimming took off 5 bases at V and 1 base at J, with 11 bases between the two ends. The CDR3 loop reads CASSAEGDNYGYTF. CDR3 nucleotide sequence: TGCGCCAGCAGCGCAGAAGGGGATAACTATGGCTACACCTTC.

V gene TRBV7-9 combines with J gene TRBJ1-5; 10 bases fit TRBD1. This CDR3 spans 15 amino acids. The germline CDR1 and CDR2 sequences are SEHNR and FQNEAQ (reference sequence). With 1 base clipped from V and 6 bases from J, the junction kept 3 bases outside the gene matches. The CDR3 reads CASSLGTGGFQPQHF. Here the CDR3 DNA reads TGTGCCAGCAGCTTAGGGACAGGGGGATTTCAGCCCCAGCATTTT.

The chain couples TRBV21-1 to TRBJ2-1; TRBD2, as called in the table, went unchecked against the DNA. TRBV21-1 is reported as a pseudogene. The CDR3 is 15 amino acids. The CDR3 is CASSKAGGTQDEQFF. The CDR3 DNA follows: TGTGCCAGCAGCAAAGCGGGAGGAACACAAGATGAGCAGTTCTTC.

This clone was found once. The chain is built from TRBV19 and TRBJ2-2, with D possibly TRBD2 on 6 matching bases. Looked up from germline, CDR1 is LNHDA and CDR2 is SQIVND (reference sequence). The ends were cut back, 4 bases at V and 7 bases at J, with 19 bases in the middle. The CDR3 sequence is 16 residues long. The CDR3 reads CASSNRERALDGELFF. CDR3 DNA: TGTGCCAGTAGTAACCGGGAGCGCGCCTTGGACGGGGAGCTGTTTTTT. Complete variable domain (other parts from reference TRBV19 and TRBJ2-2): DGGITQSPKYLFRKEGQNVTLSCEQNLNHDAMYWYRQDPGQGLRLIYYSQIVNDFQKGDIAEGYSVSREKKESFPLTVTSAQKNPTAFYLCASSNRERALDGELFFGEGSRLTVL.

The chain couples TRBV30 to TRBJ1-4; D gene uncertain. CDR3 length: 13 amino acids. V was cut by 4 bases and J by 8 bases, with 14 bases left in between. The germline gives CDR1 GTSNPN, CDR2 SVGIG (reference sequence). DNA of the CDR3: TGTGCCTGGAAAAAGAGGGTTGGGGAAAAACTGTTTTTT. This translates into CAWKKRVGEKLFF.

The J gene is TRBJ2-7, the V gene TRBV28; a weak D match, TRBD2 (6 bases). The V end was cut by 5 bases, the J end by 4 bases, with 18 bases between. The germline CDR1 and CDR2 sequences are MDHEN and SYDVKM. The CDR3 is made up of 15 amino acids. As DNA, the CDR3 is TGTGCCAGCAGTCCCATGGACGGGGGTGTTTACGAGCAGTACTTC. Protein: CASSPMDGGVYEQYF.

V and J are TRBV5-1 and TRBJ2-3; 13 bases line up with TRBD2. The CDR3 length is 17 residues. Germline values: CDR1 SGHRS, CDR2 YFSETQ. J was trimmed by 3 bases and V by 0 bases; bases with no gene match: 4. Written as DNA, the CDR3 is TGCGCCAGCAGCTTGGGGAGGACTAGCGGGAGTACAGATACGCAGTATTTT. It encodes CASSLGRTSGSTDTQYF. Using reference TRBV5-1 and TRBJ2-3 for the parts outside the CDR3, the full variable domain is KAGVTQTPRYLIKTRGQQVTLSCSPISGHRSVSWYQQTPGQGLQFLFEYFSETQRNKGNFPGRFSGRQFSNSRSEMNVSTLELGDSALYLCASSLGRTSGSTDTQYFGPGTRLTVL.